Listed below are T cell receptor beta chains from one sample, sequenced in a study of T cell responses to AZD1222 COVID-19 vaccine. TCRdb's copy holds only in-frame clones and misses some; the assay was immunoSEQ multiplex PCR. This repertoire shows tens of thousands of clones, 88% found once; its top ten account for 6.5% to 8.5%. The specimen was peripheral blood, collected 28 days after the second AZD1222 dose. All receptors derive from an adult who received the AZD1222 COVID-19 vaccine. Each CDR3 is given with its conserved first and last residue. D genes are given only for firm matches. Only part of the rows carry a size: once, few, many, or a class if the clone is expanded.

size	V	length	J	D	DNA	CDR3
NA	TRBV7-2	15	TRBJ2-1	TRBD2	TGTGCCAGCAGCCCCGGCGGGGGGGGAGCAAATGAGCAGTTCTTC	CASSPGGGGANEQFF
once	TRBV15	16	TRBJ1-5	TRBD1	TGTGCCACCAGCAGAGGTCCGCGGGACAGTGATCAGCCCCAGCATTTT	CATSRGPRDSDQPQHF
NA	TRBV5-4	18	TRBJ1-1	TRBD1	TGTGCCAGCAGCTCTACCGGGGGACAGGGGGCGCGAGGCACTGAAGCTTTCTTT	CASSSTGGQGARGTEAFF
few	TRBV29-1	12	TRBJ1-2	NA	TGCAGCTCTGAAACTGCTAACTATGGCTACACCTTC	CSSETANYGYTF
NA	TRBV9	16	TRBJ1-1	NA	TGTGCCAGCAGCGCGCTTCGGGGGAGATTCAACACTGAAGCTTTCTTT	CASSALRGRFNTEAFF
NA	TRBV5-1	15	TRBJ2-1	NA	TGCGCCAGCAGCTTGGAGGTGGCTAGACACAATGAGCAGTTCTTC	CASSLEVARHNEQFF
NA	TRBV6-6	11	TRBJ2-7	TRBD2	TGTGCCAGCGGCGCGGGAGGCGAGCAGTACTTC	CASGAGGEQYF
NA	TRBV20-1	12	TRBJ2-1	TRBD2	TGCAGTGCTAGTAGGACTAGAAATGAGCAGTTCTTC	CSASRTRNEQFF
NA	TRBV25-1	15	TRBJ2-7	NA	TGTGCCAGCAGTGAATTGGGGGAGGGGGCCTACGAGCAGTACTTC	CASSELGEGAYEQYF
NA	TRBV30	14	TRBJ2-1	TRBD2	TGTGCCTGGCAGGTAGCGGGAGGGGACAATGAGCAGTTCTTC	CAWQVAGGDNEQFF
once	TRBV10-2	15	TRBJ2-5	TRBD2	TGCGCCAGCAGTGCACTAGCGGGAGGCGCCCAGACCCAGTACTTC	CASSALAGGAQTQYF
once	TRBV28	15	TRBJ2-2	TRBD2	TGTGCCGGGCTAGCGGGAGGGCCGGGCACCGGGGAGCTGTTTTTT	CAGLAGGPGTGELFF
NA	TRBV7-8	16	TRBJ1-5	NA	TGTGCCAGCAGCAAAATAGGGACGCCCAGCAATCAGCCCCAGCATTTT	CASSKIGTPSNQPQHF
NA	TRBV4-1	14	TRBJ2-5	NA	TGCGCCAGCAGCCAAGTCTCCGGAGGGCAGACCCAGTACTTC	CASSQVSGGQTQYF
once	TRBV11-2	14	TRBJ2-7	TRBD1	TGTGCCAGCAGCAGGGACAGGGGGCAGTACGAGCAGTACTTC	CASSRDRGQYEQYF
NA	TRBV13	16	TRBJ2-7	TRBD2	TGTGCCAGCAGCGTGCAACTAGCGGGAGGGGCCTACGAGCAGTACTTC	CASSVQLAGGAYEQYF
few	TRBV19	18	TRBJ2-4	TRBD2	TGTGCCAGTAAACTTGGGGCTACTAGCGGGGCAAGGAGGGACATTCAGTACTTC	CASKLGATSGARRDIQYF
NA	TRBV11-2	12	TRBJ1-3	NA	TGTGCCAGCAGCATCGGGGGGAACACCATATATTTT	CASSIGGNTIYF
NA	TRBV19	13	TRBJ1-1	NA	TGTGCCAGTTCTGACAGACAGAACACTGAAGCTTTCTTT	CASSDRQNTEAFF
NA	TRBV10-2	15	TRBJ2-4	TRBD2	TGCGCCAGCAGAGAGACTAGCGGGAGTTCGGGCATTCAGTACTTC	CASRETSGSSGIQYF
NA	TRBV25-1	15	TRBJ2-7	TRBD2	TGTGCCAGCAGTGTACGGGAGGGCAGCCCTACGGAGCAGTACTTC	CASSVREGSPTEQYF
NA	TRBV19	14	TRBJ1-5	NA	TGTGCCAGTAGTATGAGATCAGGGCATCAGCCCCAGCATTTT	CASSMRSGHQPQHF
NA	TRBV4-3	15	TRBJ1-1	NA	TGCGCCAGCAGCCAAGACTGGACACCAGACACTGAAGCTTTCTTT	CASSQDWTPDTEAFF
NA	TRBV7-8	14	TRBJ2-7	TRBD2	TGTGCCAGCAGCCGGGAGGCGGTCTCCTACGAGCAGTACTTC	CASSREAVSYEQYF
NA	TRBV15	18	TRBJ2-2	TRBD2	TGTGCCACCAGCAGAGATATCGCACAGCGGGAAAGCACCGGGGAGCTGTTTTTT	CATSRDIAQRESTGELFF
few	TRBV6-4	16	TRBJ2-6	NA	TGTGCCAGCAGTGACAGGGCACAGACTGGGGCCAACGTCCTGACTTTC	CASSDRAQTGANVLTF
NA	TRBV5-1	16	TRBJ2-5	TRBD1	TGCGCCAGCAGCTTATTCGGGCAGGGGGTTCAAGAGACCCAGTACTTC	CASSLFGQGVQETQYF
NA	TRBV4-3	16	TRBJ2-3	TRBD2	TGCGCCAGCAGCCAAGATCAGGCTAGCGGGAGGGATACGCAGTATTTT	CASSQDQASGRDTQYF
few	TRBV18	17	TRBJ1-1	TRBD1	TGTGCCAGCTCACCCCCTGGGGCAGGGGGTGCGAACACTGAAGCTTTCTTT	CASSPPGAGGANTEAFF
NA	TRBV5-6	16	TRBJ1-2	TRBD1	TGTGCCAGCGACTTTTACCGACAGGGGCCAAACTATGGCTACACCTTC	CASDFYRQGPNYGYTF
NA	TRBV27	15	TRBJ2-7	NA	TGTGCCAGCAGTCCCCTGGGGCTAATAAGCTACGAGCAGTACTTC	CASSPLGLISYEQYF
few	TRBV5-1	17	TRBJ1-1	TRBD1	TGCGCCAGCAGCCTACGGGACAGGGAGGGATCCTTCGGTGAAGCTTTCTTT	CASSLRDREGSFGEAFF
NA	TRBV25-1	14	TRBJ1-2	NA	TGTGCCAGCAGTGAAGTTGGGGGAGGACTGGGCTACACCTTC	CASSEVGGGLGYTF
NA	TRBV6-4	14	TRBJ2-3	TRBD1	TGTGCCAGCAGTGACGGGCAGGGGGCAGGTACGCAGTATTTT	CASSDGQGAGTQYF
few	TRBV9	15	TRBJ1-1	NA	TGTGCCAGCAGCCCCCCTAGCGGGGCTAGCACTGAAGCTTTCTTT	CASSPPSGASTEAFF
once	TRBV3-1/TRBV3-2	15	TRBJ2-3	NA	TGTGCCAGCAGCCCGAGTTCGAGGAGCACAGATACGCAGTATTTT	CASSPSSRSTDTQYF
few	TRBV6-2/TRBV6-3	16	TRBJ1-5	NA	TGTGCCAGCAGTTACTCTGCAGCCCTCAGCAATCAGCCCCAGCATTTT	CASSYSAALSNQPQHF
NA	TRBV7-8	13	TRBJ1-1	TRBD1	TGTGCCAGCAGCCAGGACAGGGCGGGTAGTCCTTTCTTT	CASSQDRAGSPFF
NA	TRBV11-2	15	TRBJ2-1	NA	TGTGCCAGCAGCATCCGAATCCTCTCCTACAATGAGCAGTTCTTC	CASSIRILSYNEQFF
NA	TRBV2	15	TRBJ2-1	NA	TGTGCCAGCAGAGGAGAAGCGGGTTCCTACAATGAGCAGTTCTTC	CASRGEAGSYNEQFF
many	TRBV30	10	TRBJ2-1	NA	TGTGCCTGGTCTAGCGATGAGCAGTTCTTC	CAWSSDEQFF
NA	TRBV28	15	TRBJ2-5	NA	TGTGCCAGCAGCCCGACTAGTGCCGGGTTAGAGACCCAGTACTTC	CASSPTSAGLETQYF
NA	TRBV6-5	15	TRBJ1-4	NA	TGTGCCAGCAGTTACTTGAGGGGCCGGGGTGAAAAACTGTTTTTT	CASSYLRGRGEKLFF
NA	TRBV6-5	14	TRBJ2-1	TRBD2	TGTGCCAGCGGACTAGCGGGAGAGTACAATGAGCAGTTCTTC	CASGLAGEYNEQFF
NA	TRBV19	13	TRBJ2-5	NA	TGTGCCAGTAGTAGCCTCCTATCGGAGACCCAGTACTTC	CASSSLLSETQYF
NA	TRBV5-1	16	TRBJ2-2	NA	TGCGCCAGCAGCTTGGGGTCAGGGTCAGGGACCGGGGAGCTGTTTTTT	CASSLGSGSGTGELFF
NA	TRBV13	15	TRBJ1-5	TRBD1	TGTGCCAGCAGCTACGGGACAGAGAGCAATCAGCCCCAGCATTTT	CASSYGTESNQPQHF
NA	TRBV27	15	TRBJ2-1	NA	TGTGCCAGCAGTTTACGGGACTTTCCGACCAATGAGCAGTTCTTC	CASSLRDFPTNEQFF
NA	TRBV6-1	16	TRBJ2-2	NA	TGTGCCAGCAGTGAATGGCGGGCAGGACCGACCGGGGAGCTGTTTTTT	CASSEWRAGPTGELFF